This passage covers 13 T cell receptor beta chains from one sample sequenced in a study of graft-versus-host responses after intestinal transplantation. Their antigens remain unidentified. Assay used: immunoSEQ multiplex PCR; TCRdb lists only in-frame clones, some missing. The sample has tens of thousands of clones; roughly 93% are singletons. The material was unstimulated CD8+ T cells sorted from spleen or lymph node cells, obtained before intestinal transplant. The receptors were sampled from a human donor who received an intestinal transplant.

J is TRBJ2-5 and V is TRBV11-2; D is possibly TRBD2 (5 bases). Trimming removed 1 base at V and 0 bases at J, with 9 bases between. The CDR3 sequence is 15 residues long. Germline V CDR1 and CDR2: SGHAT, FQNNGV. CDR3 residues: CASSLAPGNQETQYF. In DNA form, the CDR3 reads TGTGCCAGCAGCTTAGCCCCCGGGAACCAAGAGACCCAGTACTTC.

V gene TRBV19 combines with J gene TRBJ1-1; 7 bases map to TRBD1. Germline CDR1 and CDR2: LNHDA and SQIVND (reference sequence). CDR3 length: 12 residues. Germline trimming cut 8 bases from V and 4 bases from J; bases unmatched to any gene: 4. The CDR3 loop is CASRQGITEAFF. Here the CDR3 DNA reads TGTGCCAGTCGACAGGGCATCACTGAAGCTTTCTTT.

The chain combines TRBV5-1 with TRBJ2-5; 12 bases line up with TRBD2. Looked up from germline, CDR1 is SGHRS and CDR2 is YFSETQ. The length of the CDR3 is 18 residues. J lost 9 bases, V lost 3 bases, and 18 bases had no gene match. Here the CDR3 reads CASSSPNMTSGGRGAQYF. In DNA form, the CDR3 reads TGCGCCAGCAGCTCACCAAACATGACTAGCGGGGGACGGGGGGCCCAGTACTTC.

The J gene is TRBJ2-7, the V gene TRBV7-8; 10 nucleotides align to TRBD2. V lost 5 bases and J lost 0; bases outside the gene matches: 4. Germline V gene lookup returns CDR1 SGHVS and CDR2 FQNEAQ. The CDR3 length is 15 residues. CDR3 region: CASSLLAGSSYEQYF. For the CDR3, the DNA is TGTGCCAGCAGCCTACTAGCGGGGAGCTCCTACGAGCAGTACTTC.

The chain links TRBV5-1 to TRBJ2-1; D may be TRBD2 (6 bases). CDR3 size: 15 residues. The germline V gene encodes CDR1 SGHRS and CDR2 YFSETQ. Trimming took off 0 bases at V and 9 bases at J, with 16 bases between the two ends. CDR3 region: CASSLGLVVPSEQFF. The CDR3 DNA is TGCGCCAGCAGCTTGGGACTAGTGGTTCCCTCTGAGCAGTTCTTC. The whole variable domain, filled in from reference TRBV5-1 and TRBJ2-1, reads KAGVTQTPRYLIKTRGQQVTLSCSPISGHRSVSWYQQTPGQGLQFLFEYFSETQRNKGNFPGRFSGRQFSNSRSEMNVSTLELGDSALYLCASSLGLVVPSEQFFGPGTRLTVL.

The rearrangement links TRBV19 to TRBJ1-6; 9 nucleotides match TRBD1. Germline V gives CDR1 LNHDA, CDR2 SQIVND (reference sequence). Germline trimming cut 5 bases from V and 9 bases from J; bases unmatched to any gene: 8. The CDR3 contains 15 residues. Written as DNA, the CDR3 is TGTGCCAGTAGTGCCGGGACAGGGTATGGTTCACCCCTCCACTTT. Protein sequence: CASSAGTGYGSPLHF.

V is TRBV7-2 and J is TRBJ2-7, with 9 positions matching TRBD2. Germline CDR1 and CDR2: SGHTA and FQGNSA. This CDR3 region has 17 residues. Losses at the gene ends were 1 base for V and 2 bases for J; bases not matched to a gene: 9. The CDR3 bases are TGTGCCAGCAGCTTAGGGGCTGAGCGGGAGGTCCCCTACGAGCAGTACTTC. Encoded protein: CASSLGAEREVPYEQYF.

The chain has TRBV7-6 and TRBJ1-1, with 7 nucleotides matching TRBD1. The V gene's germline CDR1 is SGHVS and CDR2 FNYEAQ. The CDR3 has 14 amino acids. V shed 1 base and J 2 bases; nucleotides not matched to a gene: 1. The CDR3 protein is CASSLDRGNTEAFF. CDR3 DNA sequence: TGTGCCAGCAGCTTAGACAGGGGAAACACTGAAGCTTTCTTT. Full variable domain (remainder filled in from reference TRBV7-6 and TRBJ1-1): GAGVSQSPRYKVTKRGQDVALRCDPISGHVSLYWYRQALGQGPEFLTYFNYEAQQDKSGLPNDRFSAERPEGSISTLTIQRTEQRDSAMYRCASSLDRGNTEAFFGQGTRLTVV.

The chain carries TRBV19 and TRBJ2-7, with TRBD2 matching over 8 bases. CDR1 and CDR2 from the germline V gene are LNHDA and SQIVND (reference sequence). The CDR3 runs 14 residues. V shed 3 bases and J 5 bases; nucleotides not matched to a gene: 6. CDR3 nucleotide sequence: TGTGCCAGTAGTATCCGGGAGGGCCTGAACGAGCAGTACTTC. Its translation: CASSIREGLNEQYF.

V usage is TRBV23-1 and J usage is TRBJ2-7; TRBD1 matches 9 bases. Being an ORF, TRBV23-1 has a function that is uncertain. The CDR3 loop spans 18 amino acids. The V segment lost 0 bases and the J segment 2 bases; nucleotides outside the gene matches: 11. CDR3 residues: CASSQSYLRDRETYEQYF. Here the CDR3 DNA reads TGCGCCAGCAGTCAATCTTACCTCCGGGACAGGGAAACCTACGAGCAGTACTTC.

This sequence joins TRBV7-9 and TRBJ2-5, with 10 bases that match TRBD2. CDR3 length: 15 amino acids. CDR1 and CDR2 from the germline V gene are SEHNR and FQNEAQ (reference sequence). With V trimmed by 5 bases and J by 3 bases, 6 bases remained unmatched. In DNA form, the CDR3 reads TGTGCCAGCAGCCACAGGACTAGCGGAAAAGAGACCCAGTACTTC. Translated: CASSHRTSGKETQYF.

This clone was seen only a few times. J is TRBJ2-7 and V is TRBV7-9; D is possibly TRBD1 (6 bases). Germline CDR1 and CDR2: SEHNR and FQNEAQ (reference sequence). The CDR3 loop spans 16 amino acids. Trimming took off 4 bases at V and 0 bases at J, with 16 bases between the two ends. In DNA, the CDR3 is TGTGCCAGCAGCTCAACCGACGGGACATCCTCCTACGAGCAGTACTTC. It codes for CASSSTDGTSSYEQYF.

The rearrangement joins TRBV19 to TRBJ1-5; the D is unclear. Trimming removed 9 bases at V and 3 bases at J, with 12 bases between. Germline assignment: CDR1 LNHDA and CDR2 SQIVND (reference sequence). The CDR3 is made up of 13 amino acids. The CDR3 loop reads CASSDGNNQPQHF. CDR3 DNA: TGTGCCAGCAGCGACGGGAACAATCAGCCCCAGCATTTT.